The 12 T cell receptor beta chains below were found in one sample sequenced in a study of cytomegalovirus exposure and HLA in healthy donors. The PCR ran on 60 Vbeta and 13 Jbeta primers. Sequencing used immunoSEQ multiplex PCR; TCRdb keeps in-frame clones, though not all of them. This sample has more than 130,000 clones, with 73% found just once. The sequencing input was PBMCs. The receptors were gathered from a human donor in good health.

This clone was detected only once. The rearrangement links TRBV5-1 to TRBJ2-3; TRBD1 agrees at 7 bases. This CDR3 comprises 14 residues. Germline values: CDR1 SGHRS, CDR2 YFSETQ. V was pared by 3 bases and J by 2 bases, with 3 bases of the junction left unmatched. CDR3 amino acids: CASSSGQYTDTQYF. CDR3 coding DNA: TGCGCCAGCAGCTCGGGACAGTACACAGATACGCAGTATTTT.

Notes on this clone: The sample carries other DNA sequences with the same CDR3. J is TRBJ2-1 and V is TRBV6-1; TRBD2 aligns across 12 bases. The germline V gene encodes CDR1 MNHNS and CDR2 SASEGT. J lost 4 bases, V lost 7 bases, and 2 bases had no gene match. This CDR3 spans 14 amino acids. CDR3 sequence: CASTLAGGYNEQFF. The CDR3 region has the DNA TGTGCCAGCACACTAGCGGGAGGTTACAATGAGCAGTTCTTC.

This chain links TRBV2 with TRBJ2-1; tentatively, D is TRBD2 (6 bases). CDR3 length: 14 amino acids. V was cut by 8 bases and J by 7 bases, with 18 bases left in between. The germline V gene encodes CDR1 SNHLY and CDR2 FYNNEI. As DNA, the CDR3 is TGTGCCAGCGGACTAAGCGGAGTTCGGAATGAGCAGTTCTTC. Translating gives CASGLSGVRNEQFF.

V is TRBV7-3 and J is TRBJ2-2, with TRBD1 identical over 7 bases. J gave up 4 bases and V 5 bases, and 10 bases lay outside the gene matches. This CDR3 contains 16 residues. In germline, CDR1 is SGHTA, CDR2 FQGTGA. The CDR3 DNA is TGTGCCAGCAGCCACGACAGGGAGTCCAGCACCGGGGAGCTGTTTTTT. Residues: CASSHDRESSTGELFF.

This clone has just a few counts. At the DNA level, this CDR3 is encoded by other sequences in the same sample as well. The CDR3 region has the DNA TGCGCCAGCAGCTTGGGACAAACGAACACTGAAGCTTTCTTT. Its translation is CASSLGQTNTEAFF. This rearrangement joins TRBV5-1 to TRBJ1-1; D is unclear. The V end lost 0 bases, the J end lost 1 base, and 7 bases lay between the germline ends. This CDR3 has 14 amino acids. Germline CDR1 and CDR2: SGHRS and YFSETQ.

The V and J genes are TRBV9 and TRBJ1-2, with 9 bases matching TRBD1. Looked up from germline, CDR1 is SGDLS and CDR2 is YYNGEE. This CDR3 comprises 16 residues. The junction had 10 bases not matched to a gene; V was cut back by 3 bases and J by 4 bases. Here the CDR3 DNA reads TGTGCCAGCAGCGCCGACCTACAGGGGGCCTTCTATGGCTACACCTTC. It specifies CASSADLQGAFYGYTF.

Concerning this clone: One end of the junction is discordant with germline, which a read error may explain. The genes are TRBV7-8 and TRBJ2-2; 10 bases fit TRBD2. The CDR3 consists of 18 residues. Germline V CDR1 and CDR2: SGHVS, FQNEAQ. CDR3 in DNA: TGTGCCGGCAGCCCTCGACTAAGCGGGAGGGCCGGGGGCGGGGAGCTGTTTTTT. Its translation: CAGSPRLSGRAGGGELFF.

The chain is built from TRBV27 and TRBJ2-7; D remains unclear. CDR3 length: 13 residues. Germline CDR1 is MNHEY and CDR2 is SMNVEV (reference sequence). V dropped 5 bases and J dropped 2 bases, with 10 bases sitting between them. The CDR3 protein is CASSPGAAYEQYF. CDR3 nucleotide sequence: TGTGCCAGCAGTCCCGGCGCGGCCTACGAGCAGTACTTC.

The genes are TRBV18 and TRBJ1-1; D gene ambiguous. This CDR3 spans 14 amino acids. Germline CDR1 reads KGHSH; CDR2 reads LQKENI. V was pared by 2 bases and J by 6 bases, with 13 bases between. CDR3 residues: CASSPGQRSSEAFF. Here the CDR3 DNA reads TGTGCCAGCTCACCAGGGCAGCGGAGCTCTGAAGCTTTCTTT. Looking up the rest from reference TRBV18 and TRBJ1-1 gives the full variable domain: NAGVMQNPRHLVRRRGQEARLRCSPMKGHSHVYWYRQLPEEGLKFMVYLQKENIIDESGMPKERFSAEFPKEGPSILRIQQVVRGDSAAYFCASSPGQRSSEAFFGQGTRLTVV.

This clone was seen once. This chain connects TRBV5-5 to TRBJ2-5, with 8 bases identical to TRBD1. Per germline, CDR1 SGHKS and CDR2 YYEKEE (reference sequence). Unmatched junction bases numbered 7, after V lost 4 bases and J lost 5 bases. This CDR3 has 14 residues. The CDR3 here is CASSTSGGWETQYF. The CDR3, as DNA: TGTGCCAGCAGCACATCAGGGGGCTGGGAGACCCAGTACTTC. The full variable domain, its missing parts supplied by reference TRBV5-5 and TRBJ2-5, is DAGVTQSPTHLIKTRGQQVTLRCSPISGHKSVSWYQQVLGQGPQFIFQYYEKEERGRGNFPDRFSARQFPNYSSELNVNALLLGDSALYLCASSTSGGWETQYFGPGTRLLVL.

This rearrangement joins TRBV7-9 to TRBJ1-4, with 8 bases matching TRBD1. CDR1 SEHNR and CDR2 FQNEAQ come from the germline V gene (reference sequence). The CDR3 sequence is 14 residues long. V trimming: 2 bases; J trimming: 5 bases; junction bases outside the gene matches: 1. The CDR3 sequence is CASSLRQGNEKLFF. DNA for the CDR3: TGTGCCAGCAGCTTAAGACAGGGGAATGAAAAACTGTTTTTT.

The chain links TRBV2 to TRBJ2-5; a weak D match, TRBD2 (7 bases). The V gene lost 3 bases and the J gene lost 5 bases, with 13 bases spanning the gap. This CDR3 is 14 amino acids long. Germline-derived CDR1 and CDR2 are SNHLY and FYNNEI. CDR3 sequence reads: CASSDGGARETQYF. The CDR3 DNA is TGTGCCAGCAGTGATGGGGGGGCGCGGGAGACCCAGTACTTC.